This entry is about one T cell receptor beta chain. Its antigen is undetermined. The sample originates from a study of Tregs in tolerant kidney transplant recipients. Clones were sequenced by immunoSEQ multiplex PCR, and TCRdb holds only the in-frame ones, with some missing. The sample has under 100,000 clones, roughly 92% seen once. CD4+CD25+CD127- Tregs, CD4+CD25- non-Tregs, CD4 and CD8 cells were sorted. Study-wide findings and caveats: Validation in larger populations is needed because few patients were studied. The most relevant donor-specific Treg TCRbeta repertoire apparently came from expansion with activated donor B cells.

This clonotype was sampled from a human donor in good health. Sample: CD8+ T cells from blood.

The CDR3 protein is CASSAWDRGYYEQYF. The CDR3 bases are TGTGCCAGCAGTGCCTGGGACAGGGGGTACTACGAGCAGTACTTC. The J gene is TRBJ2-7, the V gene TRBV25-1, with 11 nucleotides matching TRBD1. The trim removed 4 bases at V and 3 bases at J, leaving 5 bases unmatched. CDR3 length equals 15 residues. CDR1 is MGHDK, CDR2 SYGVNS, per germline.